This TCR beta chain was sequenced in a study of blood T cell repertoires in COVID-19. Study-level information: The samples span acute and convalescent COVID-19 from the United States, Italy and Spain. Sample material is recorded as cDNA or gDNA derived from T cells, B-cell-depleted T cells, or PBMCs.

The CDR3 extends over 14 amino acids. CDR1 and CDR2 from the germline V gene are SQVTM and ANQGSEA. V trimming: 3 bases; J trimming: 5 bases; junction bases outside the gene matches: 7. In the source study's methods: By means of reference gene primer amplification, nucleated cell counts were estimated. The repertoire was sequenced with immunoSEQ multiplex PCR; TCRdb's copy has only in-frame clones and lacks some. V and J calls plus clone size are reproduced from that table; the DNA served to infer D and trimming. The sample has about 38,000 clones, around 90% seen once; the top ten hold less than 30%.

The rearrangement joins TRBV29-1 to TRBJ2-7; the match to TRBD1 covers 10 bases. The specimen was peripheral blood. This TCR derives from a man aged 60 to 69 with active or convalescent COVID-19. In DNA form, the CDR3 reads TGCAGCGTTGAGCCGACAGGGGGCATCCACGAGCAGTACTTC. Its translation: CSVEPTGGIHEQYF.